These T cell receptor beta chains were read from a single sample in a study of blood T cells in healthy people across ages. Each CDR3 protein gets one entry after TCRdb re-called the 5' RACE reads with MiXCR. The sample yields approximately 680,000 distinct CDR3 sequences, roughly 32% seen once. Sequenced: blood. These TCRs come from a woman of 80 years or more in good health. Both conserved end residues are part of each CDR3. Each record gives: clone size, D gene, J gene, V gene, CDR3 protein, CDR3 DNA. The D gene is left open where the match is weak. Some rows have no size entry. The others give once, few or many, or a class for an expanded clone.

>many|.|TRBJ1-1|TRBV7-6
CASSLDLGNREAFF
TGTGCCAGCAGCTTAGACCTGGGGAATCGTGAAGCTTTCTTT
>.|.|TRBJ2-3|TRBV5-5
CASSPGMAGATDTQYF
TGTGCCAGCAGCCCCGGAATGGCGGGGGCCACAGATACGCAGTATTTT
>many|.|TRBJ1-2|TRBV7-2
CASSLQGQIYGYTF
TGTGCCAGCAGCTTACAAGGACAGATCTATGGCTACACCTTC
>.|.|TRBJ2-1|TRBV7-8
CASSLVGESYNEQFF
TGTGCCAGCAGCTTGGTGGGGGAGAGTTACAATGAGCAGTTCTTC
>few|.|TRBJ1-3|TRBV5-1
CASSLEALTGNTIYF
TGCGCCAGCAGCTTGGAAGCTTTGACCGGAAACACCATATATTTT
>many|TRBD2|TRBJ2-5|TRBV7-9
CASSSPGLAGEETQYF
TGTGCCAGCAGCTCCCCGGGACTAGCGGGGGAAGAGACCCAGTACTTC
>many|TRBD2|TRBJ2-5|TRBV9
CASSMTSGGWETQYF
TGTGCCAGCAGTATGACTAGCGGGGGATGGGAGACCCAGTACTTC
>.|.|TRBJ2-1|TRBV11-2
CASSREGYEQFF
TGTGCCAGCAGTCGCGAGGGGTACGAGCAGTTCTTC
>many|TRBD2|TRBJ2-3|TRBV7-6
CASSSTSGGGLNTQYF
TGTGCCAGCAGCTCTACTAGCGGGGGGGGTTTAAATACGCAGTATTTT
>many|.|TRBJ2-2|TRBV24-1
CATSEGRPWTGELFF
TGTGCCACCAGTGAAGGCAGGCCGTGGACCGGGGAGCTGTTTTTT
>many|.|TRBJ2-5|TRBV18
CASSPSGAWQETQYF
TGTGCCAGCTCACCATCGGGGGCTTGGCAAGAGACCCAGTACTTC
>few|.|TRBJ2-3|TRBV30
CAGGQGHTDTQYF
TGTGCTGGGGGGCAGGGACACACAGATACGCAGTATTTT
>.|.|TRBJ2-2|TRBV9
CASSESRGAGVTGELFF
TGTGCCAGCAGCGAGTCAAGGGGCGCAGGAGTTACCGGGGAGCTGTTTTTT
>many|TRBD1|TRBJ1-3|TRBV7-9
CASSATGGLGPGNTIYF
TGTGCCAGCAGCGCGACAGGGGGCTTGGGTCCGGGAAACACCATATATTTT
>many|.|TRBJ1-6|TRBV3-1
CASSQDRAVSPLHF
TGTGCCAGCAGCCAAGACAGGGCCGTTTCACCCCTCCACTTT
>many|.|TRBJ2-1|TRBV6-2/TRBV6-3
CATREGGRDEQFF
TGTGCCACCCGAGAAGGGGGTAGAGATGAGCAGTTCTTC
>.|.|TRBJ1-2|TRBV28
CASSSPIGTDNYGYTF
TGTGCCAGCAGTTCCCCTATCGGGACGGATAACTATGGCTACACCTTC
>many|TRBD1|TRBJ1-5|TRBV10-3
CAISESVRGNNQPQHF
TGTGCCATCAGTGAGTCGGTCAGGGGGAACAATCAGCCCCAGCATTTT
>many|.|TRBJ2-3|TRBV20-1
CSGTPEEDTQYF
TGCAGTGGAACACCTGAGGAAGATACGCAGTATTTT
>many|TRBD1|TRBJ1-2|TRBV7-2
CASSQGAGVGYTF
TGTGCCAGCAGCCAGGGGGCAGGGGTTGGCTACACCTTC
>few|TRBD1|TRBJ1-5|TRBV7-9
CASSHDPGGSSNQPQHF
TGTGCCAGCAGCCATGACCCAGGGGGCTCGAGCAATCAGCCCCAGCATTTT
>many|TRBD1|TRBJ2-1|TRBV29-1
CSVDGQGTIREQFF
TGCAGCGTTGACGGACAGGGGACAATCAGAGAGCAGTTCTTC
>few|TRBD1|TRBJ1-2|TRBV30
CAWSVPGQRPNYGYTF
TGTGCCTGGAGTGTACCGGGACAGAGGCCCAACTATGGCTACACCTTC
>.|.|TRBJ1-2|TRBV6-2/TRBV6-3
CASSYAGAAYYGYTF
TGTGCCAGCAGTTACGCCGGGGCCGCGTACTATGGCTACACCTTC
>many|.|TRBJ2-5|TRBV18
CASSRDAGTQETQYF
TGTGCCAGCTCACGGGACGCCGGAACCCAAGAGACCCAGTACTTC
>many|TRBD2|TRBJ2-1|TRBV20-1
CSYPGLAAGGEQFF
TGCAGTTATCCGGGACTAGCTGCAGGGGGTGAGCAGTTCTTC
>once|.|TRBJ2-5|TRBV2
CASSLRYERYF
TGTGCCAGCAGCCTCCGTTACGAGCGGTACTTC
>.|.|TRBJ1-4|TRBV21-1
CASSARRDRVFVTNEKLFF
TGTGCCAGCAGCGCCAGGCGGGACAGGGTGTTTGTTACTAATGAAAAACTGTTTTTT
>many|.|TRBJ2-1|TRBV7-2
CASSLRVGEQFF
TGTGCCAGCAGCTTAAGGGTGGGTGAGCAGTTCTTC
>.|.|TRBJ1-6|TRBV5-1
CASSLDRSLEALHF
TGCGCCAGCAGCTTGGACAGGAGTTTGGAGGCCCTCCACTTT
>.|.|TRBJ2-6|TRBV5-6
CASSFDSSNVLTF
TGTGCCAGCAGCTTCGACTCTTCCAACGTCCTGACTTTC
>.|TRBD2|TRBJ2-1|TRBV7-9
CASSFETSVNHEQFF
TGTGCCAGCAGCTTCGAGACTAGCGTCAACCATGAGCAGTTCTTC
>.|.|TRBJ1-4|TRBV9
CASSTTGNWDEKLFF
TGTGCCAGCAGCACTACAGGGAATTGGGATGAAAAGCTGTTTTTT
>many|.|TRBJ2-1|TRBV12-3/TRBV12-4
CASSFRAEGHGEQFF
TGTGCCAGCAGTTTCCGGGCAGAAGGTCACGGTGAGCAGTTCTTC
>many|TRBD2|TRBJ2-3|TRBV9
CASSVGPSGATDTQYF
TGTGCCAGCAGCGTAGGGCCTAGCGGGGCCACAGATACGCAGTATTTT
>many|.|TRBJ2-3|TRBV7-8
CASSPGSGSTDTQYF
TGTGCCAGCAGCCCCGGTAGCGGTTCCACAGATACGCAGTATTTT
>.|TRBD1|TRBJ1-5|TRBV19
CASNPQGAISQPQHF
TGTGCCAGTAATCCACAGGGGGCAATTAGCCAGCCCCAGCATTTT
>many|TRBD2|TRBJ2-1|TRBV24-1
CATGLAGSNEQFF
TGTGCCACCGGACTAGCGGGGAGTAATGAGCAGTTCTTC
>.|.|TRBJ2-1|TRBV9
CASSPRGGARGEQFF
TGTGCCAGCAGCCCCAGAGGGGGGGCCAGGGGTGAACAGTTCTTC
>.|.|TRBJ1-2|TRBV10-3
CAICGRDGYTF
TGTGCCATCTGTGGTAGGGATGGCTACACCTTC
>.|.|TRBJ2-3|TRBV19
CASSRSFRELQYF
TGTGCCAGTAGTAGATCCTTCCGGGAGCTGCAGTATTTT
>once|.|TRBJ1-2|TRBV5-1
CASSLGPGDNEGYTF
TGCGCCAGCAGCTTGGGTCCAGGCGATAACGAGGGCTACACCTTC
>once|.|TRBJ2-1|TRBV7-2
CASSSNSLDGSQFF
TGTGCCAGCAGCTCCAACTCCCTCGACGGGTCGCAGTTCTTC
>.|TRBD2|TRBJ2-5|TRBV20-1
CSARPTSGSSETQYF
TGCAGTGCTAGACCGACTAGCGGGAGTTCAGAGACCCAGTACTTC
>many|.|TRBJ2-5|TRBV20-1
CSAPPGTGQETQYF
TGCAGTGCCCCCCCCGGGACGGGGCAAGAGACCCAGTACTTC
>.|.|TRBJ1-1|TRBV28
CASTPQGLGNTEAFF
TGTGCCAGCACCCCCCAGGGATTGGGGAACACTGAAGCTTTCTTT